A single TCR beta chain is shown here with its context. The antigen it recognizes is unknown. Base quality data are lacking; no much larger clone is found one base away. The sample belongs to a study of cytomegalovirus exposure and HLA in healthy donors (dated by TCRdb to 2016 to 2017). Regarding the complete study: An earlier analysis of approximately 640 of the donors reported 250 to 300 Gb of sequence data and approximately 110 million unique TCR beta sequences from some 180 million T cells. Among the roughly 400 genotyped donors, under 90% belonged to the genetic ancestry cluster associated with self-reported Caucasian donors. To predict cytomegalovirus infection status, the study combined high-throughput TCR immunosequencing, statistical association of individual TCRs with disease status, and machine learning. All discovery cohort repertoires had been generated using a single sequencing platform. A later analysis re-analyzed previously published TCR beta repertoires from roughly 690 donors and added high-resolution HLA genotyping to study TCR occurrence patterns. Rather than using new phenotypic data, the later analysis identified candidate immune exposures from TCR beta sequences and from how often those sequences occurred across donors. In an earlier analysis of 500 to 650 of the donors, high-throughput TCR beta sequencing was used to judge whether each TCR beta V gene segment behaved as functional or pseudogenic. The study aimed to test whether signatures of past pathogen exposure could be identified by cataloging public T cell receptors. An early release covering 550 to 650 HLA-typed donors comprised about 290 gigabases of sequencing data and tens of millions of unique TCR sequences. The number of donors typed differed by locus, with 629-630 for A, B, C, DRB1 and DQB1, roughly 520 for DQA1, some 570 for DPA1, and 450 to 480 for DPB1. Across roughly 420 genotyped donors of the cohort, an average of approximately 240,000 unique TCR beta nucleotide sequences per donor were sequenced, and around 20% of those sequences were non-productive. HLA typing covered class I and class II loci at four-digit resolution. A later genetic analysis used genome-wide SNP genotypes for about three fifths of the 666 donors, treating that subset as a discovery cohort. Donor age, sex, ethnicity and CMV serostatus were compiled alongside the repertoire data. The study profiled the T cell repertoires of 666 subjects by immunosequencing and related them to cytomegalovirus serostatus. Because of strong linkage in the cohort, 4 to 6 DR-DQ haplotypes were treated as single units for association and clustering. Besides the first cohort of around 700 subjects, a separate validation cohort made up of around 120 different subjects was used.

Overall study results and their limits: The presence/absence analyses assumed that sequencing depth was roughly uniform across donors, and that assumption may not be true. Because some donors lacked HLA typing at each locus, the association tests relied only on the typed subset. In a later analysis, HLA-associated TCR beta chains showed more clonal expansion and lower generation probabilities than non-associated chains that were equally common. The authors suggested that the approach could potentially be generalized to other disease states and immunological phenotypes. Compared with the 666-donor mean, donors in an Asian-associated ancestry cluster had fewer N-insertions in productive TCRs, according to a later genetic analysis. Some IMGT-functional V segments, including TRBV6-2 and TRBV6-3, could not be distinguished by the 87-base-pair reads and were therefore excluded. In a later analysis, over 15,000 TCR beta sequences were associated with specific HLA alleles at a false discovery rate of 0.05. Most CMV-associated TCR beta chains appeared to be HLA-restricted in a later analysis, and the HLA associations seemed to be driven largely by CMV exposure. An earlier analysis of roughly 570 of the donors showed that most TCR beta V segments appeared in productive rearrangements either about 87% or about 30% of the time, which broadly matched IMGT annotations. The sequencing pipeline was judged likely to have produced a cluster of highly shared sequence variants as a technical artifact. A further reported finding was that TCR beta sequences accurately predicted the HLA-A and HLA-B alleles for most subjects in the first cohort. In the study, some 160 TCR beta chains were listed as associated with cytomegalovirus. Because counts were too low, around 17 rarely observed V segments, including chromosome 9 orphons, were left out of the earlier analysis of 587 of the donors. In a later genetic analysis, a missense DCLRE1C variant was associated with V-gene and J-gene trimming of TCR beta chains, and the association was replicated in an independent cohort. A later analysis found that TCR association rates varied across HLA loci, with DRB1 alleles showing the most associated TCRs and HLA-C alleles the fewest. The only immune exposure information available for the cohort was CMV serostatus. Strong co-occurrence of HLA alleles, especially DR and DQ, made assigning TCR associations to individual alleles difficult. In a later analysis, several top co-occurrence clusters were reported to appear linked to parvovirus B19, influenza, CMV and Epstein-Barr virus. In vitro tests confirmed that a few of the cytomegalovirus-associated TCR beta chains recognize cytomegalovirus antigens. While some public TCRs were present in many individuals, most TCR sequences turned up only very rarely across donors. Cytomegalovirus status was reported to be diagnosed by the classifier with high specificity and sensitivity in both the original and validation cohorts. Correlated functional status among segregating V segments might be attributable to linkage disequilibrium, but an unknown experimental factor could not be ruled out. The cohort was sequenced for TCR beta chains only, and without alpha or paired-chain data the features that could be detected were limited.

Spanning cysteine to phenylalanine, the CDR3 consists of 15 amino acids. The only DNA kept is the CDR3, 45 bases in frame from the first base. Deletion took 0 bases off V and 0 bases off J, with a span of 8 bases between the germline ends. From a lookup of the germline V gene, CDR1 and CDR2 are SGDLS and YYNGEE. The library was produced with the immunoSEQ multiplex PCR assay. The multiplex PCR relied on a mix of 60 forward primers for TCR Vbeta segments and 13 reverse primers for TCR Jbeta segments. The CDR3 region of rearranged TCR beta genes was amplified from genomic DNA with a multiplex PCR assay. The amplified TCR beta libraries were sequenced on the Illumina HiSeq System as 87-base-pair reads. Regarding the original processing steps: A later analysis tallied some 79 million unique TCR beta chains across the 650 to 750 repertoires, and about 10 million of those chains were shared by two or more donors. Raw reads were error-corrected and collapsed into unique sequences with a nearest-neighbor algorithm that merged closely related sequences to remove PCR and sequencing errors. V, D and J gene segments were assigned by aligning CDR3 sequences to IMGT reference sequences. For a sequence to be retained, a match of at least six nucleotides was required to both a V gene segment and a J gene segment. Rearrangements were called productive when the CDR3 lacked stop codons and stayed in frame with V and J; all others were non-productive. Following IMGT convention, CDR3 was defined as the stretch from the second conserved V-encoded cysteine up to the conserved J-encoded phenylalanine. Sequences without an unambiguous match to a single V gene segment were excluded from the earlier analysis of almost 600 of the donors. An earlier analysis of under 750 of the donors called V segments functional above 56.7% productive rearrangements and segregating when the between-donor standard deviation exceeded 5%. A statistical classification framework was built for diagnosing cytomegalovirus status from the catalog of TCR beta chain sequences. A later analysis assigned V and J genes by comparing TCR nucleotide sequences with IMGT/GENE-DB human TR gene sequences. Using the TCRdist pipeline, a later analysis assigned CDR3 sequences along with most-parsimonious VDJ recombination scenarios. In a later analysis, each TCR beta chain was defined by its CDR3 amino acid sequence together with its V-gene family, and reads without a unique V-gene family were excluded. As a way to deal with suspected cross-contamination and a sequencing artifact, a later analysis dropped nearly 600 nucleotide sequences that were highly shared and had low generation probability. In a later analysis, a clonal expansion index for each public chain was calculated from normalized within-repertoire ranks of inferred template counts. In a later analysis, generation probabilities were computed with a VDJ recombination model fitted to out-of-frame rearrangements, and the resulting probabilities were checked against IGoR. In a later analysis, hypergeometric tests were used to score TCR-TCR, TCR-HLA and TCR-CMV co-occurrence, with a repertoire-size bias correction applied to TCR pairs. False discovery rates were estimated in a later analysis by permuting HLA or CMV assignments 20 times. In a later analysis, co-occurring TCRs were grouped using DBSCAN, with TCRdist sequence similarity added in when clustering inside HLA-allele-positive subsets. Repertoires with fewer than 30,000 or more than 120,000 public chains, plus five repertoires with anomalous nucleotide sharing, were excluded from co-occurrence clustering. Held by TCRdb, this immuneACCESS table contains in-frame sequences only and omits some clones. Under half of the omission traces to an unresolved V gene where checked; the cause of the rest is unknown. The V and J calls and clone size come from that table; D and trimming were worked out from the DNA. This sample is represented by about 160,000 clones; 70% to 80% of them were singletons. The ten most abundant clones make up roughly 9.7% of the sample.

In total, around 600 healthy bone marrow donors made up the cohort. Cohort members were all nominally healthy when sampled, although unrecorded immune exposures were likely present. The donor was CMV seropositive and belonged to the group of 270 or so seropositive cohort members. A peripheral blood sample was provided by each donor, and peripheral blood mononuclear cells were used for TCR beta sequencing. Genomic DNA was extracted from the blood cell samples with the Qiagen DNeasy Blood Extraction Kit. This clonotype originated in a man younger than 35 in good health and CMV-seropositive. The sequencing sample was made of PBMCs. The rearranged segments are TRBV9 and TRBJ2-3, with a weak D call of TRBD2 (5 bases match). Here is the DNA: TGTGCCAGCAGCGTAGGGGCGGGTAGCACAGATACGCAGTATTTT. Its amino acids are CASSVGAGSTDTQYF. The CDR3 plus the reference TRBV9 and TRBJ2-3 genes for the other parts give the full variable domain: DSGVTQTPKHLITATGQRVTLRCSPRSGDLSVYWYQQSLDQGLQFLIQYYNGEERAKGNILERFSAQQFPDLHSELNLSSLELGDSALYFCASSVGAGSTDTQYFGPGTRLTVL.